This TCR beta chain was captured in a study of cytomegalovirus exposure and HLA in healthy donors. Study results and caveats: Sequencing likely caused a cluster of highly shared sequence variants. Later analysis demonstrated an association between a missense DCLRE1C variant and TCR beta V- and J-gene trimming. Excluded were some V segments that proved indistinguishable, including TRBV6-2 and TRBV6-3.

As concerns this clone: Its antigen is unidentified.

Germline V lookup: CDR1 SNHLY, CDR2 FYNNEI. This CDR3 spans 14 amino acids. The ends were cut back, 7 bases at V and 6 bases at J, with 13 bases in the middle. Vbeta (60) and Jbeta (13) primers were used in the PCR. Some clones are missing from TCRdb's copy, which holds only in-frame ones; the method was immunoSEQ multiplex PCR. The sample carries 150,000 to 200,000 clones, 81% recorded once. This TCR derives from a woman aged 25 to 39 in good health and CMV-seronegative. Material for sequencing was PBMCs. V is TRBV2 and J is TRBJ1-6; D not certain. The CDR3 is CASIFGVSNSPLHF. CDR3 sequence (DNA): TGTGCCAGCATATTCGGGGTTTCTAATTCACCCCTCCACTTT.